This T cell receptor beta chain was retrieved from a study of blood T cell repertoires in COVID-19. Trimming pared 10 bases from V and 1 base from J, leaving 16 bases between. Germline assignment: CDR1 WSHSY and CDR2 SAAADI. CDR3 length: 14 amino acids. Measured with immunoSEQ multiplex PCR; TCRdb has only the in-frame clones, and not every one. The sample contains roughly 430,000 clones, more than 70% of which appear only once. Self-reported history from a screening survey and questionnaire set each donor's cohort. People in the exposed group encountered a COVID-19 case within 2 weeks before entering the study.

The chain has TRBV10-2 and TRBJ1-1, with D perhaps TRBD1 (5 bases). Sequencing input: PBMCs or T cells enriched from blood (not recorded which). The receptor was isolated from a woman younger than 35 who had been exposed to COVID-19. Here the CDR3 DNA reads TGCGCCACCTCCGGGGCGGGGGGGAACACTGAAGCTTTCTTT. Protein: CATSGAGGNTEAFF.